A single sample gave rise to the 5 T cell receptor beta chains below, sequenced in a study of shared T cell receptors in the human thymus. Generated by immunoSEQ multiplex PCR, the TCRdb table keeps only in-frame clones and is missing some. Among roughly 500,000 clones listed, approximately 80% were seen once. These data were also reused for a study on human thymus T cells.

What was sequenced was thymocytes. These receptors came from a boy under two years old with a congenital heart defect.

The rearrangement uses TRBV9 and TRBJ2-3; D is unclear. Trimming left V 0 bases short and J 7 bases short, with 18 bases between. CDR1 is SGDLS, CDR2 YYNGEE, per germline. The CDR3 runs 16 residues. DNA for the CDR3: TGTGCCAGCAGCGTAGAGGCGGTCTCCCACCGAAATACGCAGTATTTT. This gives the protein CASSVEAVSHRNTQYF.

Here the CDR3 reads CAWSAINSTSGRTEQYF. The CDR3 nucleotides read TGTGCCTGGAGTGCCATAAATTCGACTAGCGGGAGAACCGAGCAGTACTTC. The chain links TRBV30 to TRBJ2-7; 12 nucleotides line up with TRBD2. Germline CDR1 reads GTSNPN; CDR2 reads SVGIG (reference sequence). The CDR3 extends over 17 amino acids. V was clipped by 1 base and J by 6 bases; unmatched bases: 13.

The count of this clone is one. The rearrangement joins TRBV14 to TRBJ1-2, with D possibly TRBD1 on 6 matching bases. The germline V and J ends were trimmed by 2 bases and 4 bases, with 14 bases remaining between them. There are 15 residues in the CDR3. Germline lookup yields CDR1 SGHDN and CDR2 FVKESK. CDR3 protein: CASSQPGQPFYGYTF. The CDR3, as DNA: TGTGCCAGCAGCCAACCGGGACAACCCTTCTATGGCTACACCTTC.

There are a few counts of this clone. The CDR3 nucleotides read TGTGCCAGCAGCCCCGGGGGGCAGATGAACACTGAAGCTTTCTTT. Translation gives CASSPGGQMNTEAFF. The chain uses TRBV5-4 and TRBJ1-1, with a tentative D call TRBD1 (6 bases). The V end lost 4 bases, the J end lost 0 bases, and 13 bases lay between the germline ends. CDR3 length equals 15 residues. Germline assignment: CDR1 SGHNT and CDR2 YYREEE (reference sequence). Complete variable domain (other parts from reference TRBV5-4 and TRBJ1-1): ETGVTQSPTHLIKTRGQQVTLRCSSQSGHNTVSWYQQALGQGPQFIFQYYREEENGRGNFPPRFSGLQFPNYSSELNVNALELDDSALYLCASSPGGQMNTEAFFGQGTRLTVV.

This clone was observed a handful of times. J is TRBJ2-1 and V is TRBV4-3, with 10 bases that match TRBD2. The J segment lost 8 bases and the V segment lost 4 bases, leaving 11 bases of the junction unmatched. This CDR3 is built from 16 residues. Per the germline V gene, CDR1 is LGHNA and CDR2 is YSLEER. CDR3 protein: CASSLNPGLATDEQFF. The DNA of the CDR3 is TGCGCCAGCAGCCTGAATCCGGGACTAGCGACCGATGAGCAGTTCTTC.